This entry lists 23 T cell receptor beta chains sequenced from one sample in a study of CXCR3-negative and CXCR3-positive naive CD8 T cells. With UMI labels, 5' RACE was used to prepare the TRB cDNA libraries. Each CDR3 protein gets one entry in TCRdb, which reprocessed the 5' RACE reads and gives no DNA. The sample features over 80,000 distinct CDR3 sequences, with roughly 1.5% in its top ten. Sequencing used naive CXCR3- CD8+ T cells from blood. Stated subset: CD45RO-CCR7+CD27+CD95- naive CD8+ T cells lacking CXCR3 (TNR3-). All receptors derive from a human donor in good health. Some clones in this sample may be carry-over from other donors' samples.

The V and J genes are TRBV29-1 and TRBJ2-5; the TRBD2 assignment by TCRdb is unverifiable without DNA. The CDR3 loop spans 16 amino acids. Per germline, CDR1 SQVTM and CDR2 ANQGSEA. The CDR3 protein is CSVGSEVLGVQETQYF.

V and J are TRBV12-3 or TRBV12-4 and TRBJ1-2. The CDR3 is 13 amino acids. The CDR3 spells CASSLLLGHGYTF.

The chain employs TRBV2 and TRBJ2-1. CDR1 is SNHLY, CDR2 FYNNEI, per germline. The length of the CDR3 is 14 residues. CDR3 sequence reads: CASSEVVYGNEQFF.

The V gene is TRBV15, the J gene TRBJ2-7. CDR1 is LNHNV, CDR2 YYDKDF, per germline (reference sequence). The CDR3 totals 14 residues. CDR3 sequence reads: CATSSQDNSYEQYF.

The genes are TRBV28 and TRBJ2-7; TCRdb's assignment of TRBD2 cannot be checked, as there is no DNA. The CDR3 extends over 13 amino acids. Germline lookup yields CDR1 MDHEN and CDR2 SYDVKM. The CDR3 reads CASSLIRGGEQYF. The full variable domain, its missing parts supplied by reference TRBV28 and TRBJ2-7, is DVKVTQSSRYLVKRTGEKVFLECVQDMDHENMFWYRQDPGLGLRLIYFSYDVKMKEKGDIPEGYSVSREKKERFSLILESASTNQTSMYLCASSLIRGGEQYFGPGTRLTVT.

This chain connects TRBV5-5 to TRBJ1-5; the D call of TRBD1 rests on TCRdb alone, since no DNA is present to check it. Germline V lookup: CDR1 SGHKS, CDR2 YYEKEE (reference sequence). The CDR3 runs to 13 residues. This chain's CDR3 is CASSLEGYQPQHF.

The chain is built from TRBV7-2 and TRBJ2-3; the TCRdb D gene call, TRBD2, has no DNA to confirm it. The V gene's germline CDR1 is SGHTA and CDR2 FQGNSA. CDR3 length: 18 residues. The CDR3 here is CASSFLGSRSFSTDTQYF.

Here the CDR3 reads CASSQAGGSGEQFF. The chain employs TRBV4-2 and TRBJ2-1; no DNA is available, so the TRBD2 call from TCRdb remains unchecked. The germline V gene encodes CDR1 LGHNA and CDR2 YNFKEQ. The CDR3 runs 14 residues.

This chain connects TRBV25-1 to TRBJ2-1; the D call from TCRdb, TRBD2, cannot be confirmed without DNA. The CDR3 extends over 16 amino acids. The germline V gene has CDR1 MGHDK and CDR2 SYGVNS. The CDR3 sequence is CASSEWSGGTYNEQFF.

This chain joins TRBV5-1 and TRBJ2-3. The length of the CDR3 is 15 residues. Germline-derived CDR1 and CDR2 are SGHRS and YFSETQ. The CDR3: CASSLVGGFTDTQYF.

V is TRBV20-1 and J is TRBJ1-1; TCRdb's D call, TRBD1, is unchecked because there is no DNA. This CDR3 has 12 amino acids. Germline loops: CDR1 DFQATT, CDR2 SNEGSKA (reference sequence). CDR3 region: CSAEGGNTEAFF.

The chain uses TRBV19 and TRBJ2-7; the TRBD1 assignment by TCRdb is unverifiable without DNA. The germline V gene has CDR1 LNHDA and CDR2 SQIVND (reference sequence). This CDR3 comprises 13 residues. This CDR3 reads CASSLGQTSEQYF.

V gene TRBV7-8 combines with J gene TRBJ2-1. CDR1 is SGHVS, CDR2 FQNEAQ, per germline. The CDR3 spans 14 residues. The CDR3 region is CASSPGTFDDEQFF.

This chain's CDR3 is CASSYGGEAFF. The gene calls are TRBV27 and TRBJ1-1; TCRdb's assignment of TRBD1 cannot be checked, as there is no DNA. Germline-derived CDR1 and CDR2 are MNHEY and SMNVEV (reference sequence). The CDR3 runs to 11 residues.

The chain recombines TRBV20-1 with TRBJ2-2; TCRdb calls TRBD1, which cannot be checked without DNA. CDR3 length equals 13 residues. Germline CDR1 reads DFQATT; CDR2 reads SNEGSKA (reference sequence). The CDR3 reads CSARPGGTGELFF.

The chain couples TRBV14 to TRBJ2-5; TCRdb designates TRBD1, a call that cannot be tested without DNA. Germline CDR1 SGHDN, CDR2 FVKESK. There are 14 residues in the CDR3. The CDR3 loop reads CASSRAGEQETQYF.

The rearrangement links TRBV10-1 to TRBJ2-1. CDR3 length: 15 amino acids. CDR1 is WNHNN, CDR2 SYGVQD, per germline (reference sequence). The chain's CDR3 is CASSSGLRSYNEQFF.

This chain joins TRBV28 and TRBJ1-1; TCRdb's D gene call, TRBD1, goes unchecked for lack of DNA. Germline V gene sequence: CDR1 MDHEN, CDR2 SYDVKM. This CDR3 is 16 amino acids long. The chain's CDR3 is CASSLSGTAPNTEAFF.

The J gene is TRBJ2-4, the V gene TRBV7-9; without DNA, the TCRdb call of TRBD2 cannot be checked. The CDR3 is 15 amino acids. CDR1 is SEHNR and CDR2 is FQNEAQ in the germline V gene (reference sequence). CDR3 sequence reads: CASSATLRDLNIQYF. The complete variable domain, with remaining parts taken from reference TRBV7-9 and TRBJ2-4, reads DTGVSQNPRHKITKRGQNVTFRCDPISEHNRLYWYRQTLGQGPEFLTYFQNEAQLEKSRLLSDRFSAERPKGSFSTLEIQRTEQGDSAMYLCASSATLRDLNIQYFGAGTRLSVL.

The rearrangement joins TRBV29-1 to TRBJ1-4; TCRdb names TRBD1, which stays unverified in the absence of DNA. CDR1 is SQVTM and CDR2 is ANQGSEA in the germline V gene. The CDR3 has 15 amino acids. CDR3: CSVQNPGGSGEKLFF.

The CDR3 loop is CASSLGQSPSATNEKLFF. The chain is built from TRBV28 and TRBJ1-4; no DNA is available, so the TRBD1 call from TCRdb remains unchecked. CDR3 length equals 18 residues. The germline V gene encodes CDR1 MDHEN and CDR2 SYDVKM.

The V call is TRBV7-2, the J call TRBJ1-3; the TRBD1 assignment by TCRdb is unverifiable without DNA. The length of the CDR3 is 15 residues. CDR1 SGHTA and CDR2 FQGNSA come from the germline V gene. The CDR3 loop is CASSSGRISGNTIYF.

This chain uses TRBV7-8 with TRBJ2-1; lacking DNA, the TRBD1 call made by TCRdb goes unchecked. Germline CDR1 and CDR2: SGHVS and FQNEAQ. The CDR3 extends over 13 amino acids. CDR3 residues: CASSLGGVSEQFF.